Below, one TCR beta chain is given with its context. Source study methods: Amplification of reference gene primers was used by the study to estimate nucleated cell counts. Sequencing used immunoSEQ multiplex PCR; TCRdb keeps in-frame clones, though not all of them. The DNA was the basis for D and trimming; V, J and clone size are from that table. The table records about 46,000 clones, roughly 88% of them present only once. This sample was included in a study of blood T cell repertoires in COVID-19. On the study more broadly: From the United States, Italy and Spain came samples of acute and convalescent COVID-19. PBMCs, B-cell-depleted T cells, or T cells were the source of the cDNA or gDNA that made up the material.

There are 14 residues in the CDR3. Trimming stripped 4 bases from V and 5 bases from J, with 12 bases between. Germline V gene sequence: CDR1 SGHTA, CDR2 FQGNSA. The V and J genes are TRBV7-2 and TRBJ1-5; TRBD1 might be the D (5 bases). The specimen was peripheral blood. This TCR was recovered from a human donor in a cohort sampled during active COVID-19. The donor label of this sample is uncertain. The chain's CDR3 is CASSSESGYQPQHF. In DNA form, the CDR3 reads TGTGCCAGCAGCTCTGAATCAGGGTATCAGCCCCAGCATTTT.